The sequence of this T cell receptor (beta chain) was determined in a study of CD8+ T cells in alopecia areata. Findings and caveats of the study: On tofacitinib, scalp clonality and expanded CD8+ clones among top 100 fell significantly. Mice showed TCR sharing more clearly than patients did, possibly owing to HLA. Normal-skin resident alphabeta T cells also appear among scalp sample sequences.

CDR1 and CDR2 (germline): SGHNT, YYREEE (reference sequence). This CDR3 has 13 amino acids. V was trimmed by 2 bases and J by 3 bases, leaving 7 bases between them. The treatment: oral pan-JAK inhibitor, 5-10 mg twice daily. A word on this clone: Its antigen remains unidentified.

After isolation, RNA underwent reverse transcription to generate cDNA as the sequencing template. The protocol was immunoSEQ multiplex PCR, while the TCRdb copy is restricted to in-frame clones and leaves out a portion. Here the sample spans 79,000 or so clones, around two thirds being singletons. The chain uses TRBV5-4 and TRBJ2-3; no clear D gene. The source of this sequence is a human donor with alopecia areata. Source: CD8+ T cells sorted from blood, taken at week 24, from a patient treated with tofacitinib. CDR3 DNA: TGTGCCAGCAGCTTTGTTGGAACAGATACGCAGTATTTT. It specifies CASSFVGTDTQYF.